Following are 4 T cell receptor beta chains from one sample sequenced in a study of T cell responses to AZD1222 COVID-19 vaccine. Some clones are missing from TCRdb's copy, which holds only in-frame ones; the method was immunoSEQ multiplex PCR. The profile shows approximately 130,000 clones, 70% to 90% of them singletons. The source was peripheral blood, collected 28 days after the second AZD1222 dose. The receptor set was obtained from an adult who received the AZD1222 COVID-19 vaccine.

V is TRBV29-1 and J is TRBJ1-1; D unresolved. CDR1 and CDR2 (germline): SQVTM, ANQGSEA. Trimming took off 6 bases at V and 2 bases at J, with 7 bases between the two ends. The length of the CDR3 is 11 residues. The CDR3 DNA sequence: TGCAGCGTCGCCATAAACACTGAAGCTTTCTTT. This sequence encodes CSVAINTEAFF.

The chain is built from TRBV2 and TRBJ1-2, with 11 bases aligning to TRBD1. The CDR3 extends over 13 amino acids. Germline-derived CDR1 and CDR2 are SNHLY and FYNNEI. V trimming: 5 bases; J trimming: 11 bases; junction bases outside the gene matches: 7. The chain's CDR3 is CASSSGTGGRYTF. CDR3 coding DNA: TGTGCCAGCAGTTCCGGGACAGGGGGGAGGTACACCTTC. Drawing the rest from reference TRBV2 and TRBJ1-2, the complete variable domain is EPEVTQTPSHQVTQMGQEVILRCVPISNHLYFYWYRQILGQKVEFLVSFYNNEISEKSEIFDDQFSVERPDGSNFTLKIRSTKLEDSAMYFCASSSGTGGRYTFGSGTRLTVV.

CDR3 DNA: TGTGCCAGCAGCTATGGGACAGTCTCTAACTATGGCTACACCTTC. This encodes CASSYGTVSNYGYTF. V usage is TRBV7-9 and J usage is TRBJ1-2; 7 positions agree with TRBD1. The CDR3 sequence is 15 residues long. The germline V gene encodes CDR1 SEHNR and CDR2 FQNEAQ (reference sequence). The V segment lost 4 bases and the J segment 0 bases; nucleotides outside the gene matches: 5.

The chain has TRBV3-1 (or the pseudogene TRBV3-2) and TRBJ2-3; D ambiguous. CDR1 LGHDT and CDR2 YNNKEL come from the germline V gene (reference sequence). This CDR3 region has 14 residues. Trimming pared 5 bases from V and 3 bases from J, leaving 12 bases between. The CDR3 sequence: CASSSNSGTDTQYF. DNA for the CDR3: TGTGCCAGCAGCTCCAACTCAGGAACAGATACGCAGTATTTT.